Given below is one T cell receptor beta chain in context. Antigen: not known. The sample is drawn from a study of T cell responses to AZD1222 COVID-19 vaccine. Study results and limitations: At baseline, seropositivity was found in only a handful of AZD1222 recipients. Spike-wide coverage was observed for vaccine-associated CD4 TCRs, with dominant responses at 160-218 and 743-854. Donors in the cohort were predominantly white British and more often female, and clonal diversity was possibly underestimated. Close to half of all spike-specific TCRs reportedly target regions of the variants that are unmutated.

This table comes from immunoSEQ multiplex PCR, and its TCRdb copy is limited to in-frame clones, with some not included. The sample has about 140,000 clones, under 95% seen once. CDR1 is MNHEY and CDR2 is SVGAGI in the germline V gene. V lost 7 bases to trimming and J lost 2 bases; unmatched junction nucleotides: 6. The CDR3 spans 15 residues. The chain joins TRBV6-5 to TRBJ1-2; 11 nucleotides line up with TRBD1. Sequencing was performed on peripheral blood, taken 28 days after the second AZD1222 dose. The clonotype was recovered from an adult who received the AZD1222 COVID-19 vaccine. In DNA form, the CDR3 reads TGTGCCAGCACTTCTCGGACAGGGGGCAACTATGGCTACACCTTC. The encoded protein is CASTSRTGGNYGYTF.